This TCR beta chain was captured by sequencing in a study of T-cell reconstitution after alpha-beta-depleted transplantation in children. This clonotype came up many times. For TCRbeta, the library was prepared with unique molecular identifiers. Using its own MiXCR run on the PCR reads, TCRdb lists one record per CDR3 protein. The sample carries hundreds of thousands of distinct CDR3 sequences, approximately 16% recorded once. Trimming removed 3 bases from V and 7 bases from J; junction bases left unmatched: 10. There are 16 residues in the CDR3. Germline-derived CDR1 and CDR2 are DFQATT and SNEGSKA (reference sequence).

The rearrangement links TRBV20-1 to TRBJ1-4, with 11 positions matching TRBD1. This receptor was obtained from a human donor who donated a stem cell graft to a child with acute myeloid leukemia. The sample consisted of PBMCs from the stem cell graft donor, taken from the stem cell graft. CDR3 DNA sequence: TGCAGTGCTAGCGGGACAGGGGGAGATGAGGGTGAAAAACTGTTTTTT. It translates to CSASGTGGDEGEKLFF.